This T cell receptor (beta chain) was captured by sequencing in a study of technical replicates of blood from several donors. Measured with immunoSEQ multiplex PCR; TCRdb has only the in-frame clones, and not every one. Among under 85,000 clones listed, roughly 93% were seen once. Per germline, CDR1 GTSNPN and CDR2 SVGIG (reference sequence). This CDR3 is 13 amino acids long. The ends were cut back, 1 base at V and 8 bases at J, with 14 bases in the middle. The sequencing sample was made of T cells isolated from PBMCs. The rearrangement links TRBV30 to TRBJ1-2; D gene ambiguous. The sequence came from a human donor in good health. This chain's CDR3 is CAWSAASLVGYTF. In DNA form, the CDR3 reads TGTGCCTGGAGTGCCGCTAGCCTAGTGGGCTACACCTTC.